The clone carrying this T cell receptor (beta chain) was counted ten times or more. Antigen: not known. TCR beta CDR3 sequences were amplified from RNA transcripts. Using the HTBI primer set, a first-round RT-PCR was run on the TCR CDR3. One entry per CDR3 protein results from TCRdb running MiXCR on the multiplex PCR reads. This sample has 350,000 or so distinct CDR3 sequences, with about a sixth found just once. The data were taken from a study of T cells in Graves' hyperthyroidism and ophthalmopathy. Study observations and caveats: Model-based prediction identified ophthalmopathy a median approximately 6.2 months prior to its onset.

The hyperthyroidism patients had all been newly diagnosed, and their disease duration was under 2 months. Their ages ranged from 18 to 65 years. The V end lost 5 bases, the J end lost 5 bases, and 15 bases lay between the germline ends. The V gene's germline CDR1 is SGHAT and CDR2 FQDESV (reference sequence). The CDR3 contains 15 residues. This chain links TRBV11-1 with TRBJ2-2; weak D call: TRBD2 (5 bases). The sequence was obtained from a woman in her thirties with Graves' hyperthyroidism that later progressed to Graves' ophthalmopathy. Material: blood. In DNA, the CDR3 is TGTGCCAGCAGCGTCGGGATGCTGGGGACCGGGGAGCTGTTTTTT. It is translated as CASSVGMLGTGELFF.